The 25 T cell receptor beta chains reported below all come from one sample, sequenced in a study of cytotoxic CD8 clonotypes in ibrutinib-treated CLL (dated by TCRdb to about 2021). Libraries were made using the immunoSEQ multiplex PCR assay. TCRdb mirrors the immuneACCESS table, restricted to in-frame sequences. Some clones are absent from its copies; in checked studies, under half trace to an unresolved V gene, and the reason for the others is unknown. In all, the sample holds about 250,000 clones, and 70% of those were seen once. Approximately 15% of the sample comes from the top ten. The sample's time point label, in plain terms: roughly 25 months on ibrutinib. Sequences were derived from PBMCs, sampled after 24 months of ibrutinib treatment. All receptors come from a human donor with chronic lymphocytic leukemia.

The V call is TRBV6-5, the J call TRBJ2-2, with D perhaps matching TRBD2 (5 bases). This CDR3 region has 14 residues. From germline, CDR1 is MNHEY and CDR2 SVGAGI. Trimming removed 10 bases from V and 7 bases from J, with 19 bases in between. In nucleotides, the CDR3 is TGTGCCATCAAACCACGAGCGGACTTCGGGGAGCTGTTTTTT. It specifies CAIKPRADFGELFF.

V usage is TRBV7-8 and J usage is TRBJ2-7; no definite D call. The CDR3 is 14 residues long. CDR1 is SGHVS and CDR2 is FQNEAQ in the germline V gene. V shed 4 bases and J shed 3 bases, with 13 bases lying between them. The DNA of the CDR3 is TGTGCCAGCAGCTCACGGACCATACTCTACGAGCAGTACTTC. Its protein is CASSSRTILYEQYF.

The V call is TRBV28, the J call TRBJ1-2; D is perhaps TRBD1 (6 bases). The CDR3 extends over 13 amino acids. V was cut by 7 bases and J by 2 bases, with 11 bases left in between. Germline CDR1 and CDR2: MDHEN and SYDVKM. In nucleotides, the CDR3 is TGTGCCAGCACGGCGGGGGCGAACTATGGCTACACCTTC. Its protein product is CASTAGANYGYTF.

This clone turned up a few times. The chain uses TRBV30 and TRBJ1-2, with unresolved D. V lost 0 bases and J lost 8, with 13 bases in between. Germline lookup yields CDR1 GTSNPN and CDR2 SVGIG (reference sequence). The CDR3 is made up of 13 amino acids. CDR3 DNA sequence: TGTGCCTGGAGTGTATCGAGGCATGAGGGCTACACCTTC. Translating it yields CAWSVSRHEGYTF.

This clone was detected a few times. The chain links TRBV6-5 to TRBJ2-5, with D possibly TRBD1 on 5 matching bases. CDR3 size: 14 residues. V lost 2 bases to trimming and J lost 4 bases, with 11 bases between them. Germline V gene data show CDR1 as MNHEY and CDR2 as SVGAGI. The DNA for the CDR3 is TGTGCCAGCAGTTACGCTCAGGGTGGAGAGACCCAGTACTTC. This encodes CASSYAQGGETQYF.

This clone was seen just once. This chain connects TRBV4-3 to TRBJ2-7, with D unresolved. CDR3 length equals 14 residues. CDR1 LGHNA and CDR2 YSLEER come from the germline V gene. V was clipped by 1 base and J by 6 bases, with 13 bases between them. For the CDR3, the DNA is TGCGCCAGCAGCCAAGTGTCAGGTACGTCCGAGCAGTACTTC. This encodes CASSQVSGTSEQYF.

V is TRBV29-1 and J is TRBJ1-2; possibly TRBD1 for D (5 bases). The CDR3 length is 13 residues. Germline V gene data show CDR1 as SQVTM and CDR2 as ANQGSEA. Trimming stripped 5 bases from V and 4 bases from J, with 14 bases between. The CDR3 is CSVLDPGGYGYTF. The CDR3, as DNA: TGCAGCGTTCTAGACCCGGGGGGCTATGGCTACACCTTC.

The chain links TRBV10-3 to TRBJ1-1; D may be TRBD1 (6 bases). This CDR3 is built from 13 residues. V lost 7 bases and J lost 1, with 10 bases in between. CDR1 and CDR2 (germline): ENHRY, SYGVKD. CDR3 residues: CAITQTGNTEAFF. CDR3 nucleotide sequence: TGTGCCATCACCCAGACAGGGAACACTGAAGCTTTCTTT.

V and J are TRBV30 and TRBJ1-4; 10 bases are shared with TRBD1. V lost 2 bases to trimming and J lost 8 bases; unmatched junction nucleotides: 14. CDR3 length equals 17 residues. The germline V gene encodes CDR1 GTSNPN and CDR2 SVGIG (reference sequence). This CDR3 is CAWSLFSGTGVGEKLFF. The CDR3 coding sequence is TGTGCCTGGAGTCTTTTTTCGGGGACAGGGGTAGGCGAAAAACTGTTTTTT.

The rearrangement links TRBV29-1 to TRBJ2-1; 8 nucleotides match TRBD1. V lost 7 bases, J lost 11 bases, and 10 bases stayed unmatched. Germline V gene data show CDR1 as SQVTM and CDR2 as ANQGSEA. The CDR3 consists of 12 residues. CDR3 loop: CSGDRLFGQQFF. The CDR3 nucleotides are TGCAGCGGGGACAGGCTCTTTGGTCAGCAGTTCTTC.

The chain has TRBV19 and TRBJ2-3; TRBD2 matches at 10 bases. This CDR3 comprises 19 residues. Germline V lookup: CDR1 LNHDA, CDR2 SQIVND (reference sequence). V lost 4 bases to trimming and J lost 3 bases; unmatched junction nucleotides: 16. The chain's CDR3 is CASSNHPGLARILTDTQYF. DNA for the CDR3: TGTGCCAGTAGTAACCATCCGGGACTAGCGCGGATTCTTACAGATACGCAGTATTTT.

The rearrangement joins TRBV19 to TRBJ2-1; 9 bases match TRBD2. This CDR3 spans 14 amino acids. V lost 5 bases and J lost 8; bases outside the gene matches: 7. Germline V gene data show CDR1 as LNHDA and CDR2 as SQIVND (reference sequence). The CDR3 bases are TGTGCCAGTAGTGTTAGCGGGAGCGCCTATGAGCAGTTCTTC. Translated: CASSVSGSAYEQFF.

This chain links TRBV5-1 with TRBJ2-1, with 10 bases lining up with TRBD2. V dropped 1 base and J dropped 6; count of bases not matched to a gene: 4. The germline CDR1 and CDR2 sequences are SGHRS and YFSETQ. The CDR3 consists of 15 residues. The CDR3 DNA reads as TGCGCCAGCAGCTTGACTACTAGCGGGGCCAATGAGCAGTTCTTC. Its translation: CASSLTTSGANEQFF.

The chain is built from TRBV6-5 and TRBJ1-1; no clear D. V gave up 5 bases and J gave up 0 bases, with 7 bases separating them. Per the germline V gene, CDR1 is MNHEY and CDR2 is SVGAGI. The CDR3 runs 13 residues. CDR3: CASSRGMNTEAFF. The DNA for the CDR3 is TGTGCCAGCAGTCGAGGCATGAACACTGAAGCTTTCTTT.

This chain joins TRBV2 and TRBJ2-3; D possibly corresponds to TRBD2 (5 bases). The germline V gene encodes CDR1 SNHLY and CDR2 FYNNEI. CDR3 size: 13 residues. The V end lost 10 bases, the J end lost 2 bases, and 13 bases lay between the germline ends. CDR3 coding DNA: TGTGCCACTTCGGAGGTATACACAGATACGCAGTATTTT. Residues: CATSEVYTDTQYF.

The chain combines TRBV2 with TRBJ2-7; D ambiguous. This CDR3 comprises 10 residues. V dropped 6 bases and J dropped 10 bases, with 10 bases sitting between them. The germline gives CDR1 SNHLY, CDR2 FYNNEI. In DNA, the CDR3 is TGTGCCAGCAGGGGAACGGATCAGTACTTC. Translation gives CASRGTDQYF. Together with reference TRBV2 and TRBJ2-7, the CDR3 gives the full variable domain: EPEVTQTPSHQVTQMGQEVILRCVPISNHLYFYWYRQILGQKVEFLVSFYNNEISEKSEIFDDQFSVERPDGSNFTLKIRSTKLEDSAMYFCASRGTDQYFGPGTRLTVT.

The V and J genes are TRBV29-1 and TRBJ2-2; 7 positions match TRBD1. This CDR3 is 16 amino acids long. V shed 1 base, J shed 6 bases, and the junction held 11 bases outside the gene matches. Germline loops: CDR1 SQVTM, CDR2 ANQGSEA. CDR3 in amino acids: CSVEGIDRVKPGELFF. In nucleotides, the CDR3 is TGCAGCGTTGAAGGTATAGACAGGGTGAAGCCCGGGGAGCTGTTTTTT.

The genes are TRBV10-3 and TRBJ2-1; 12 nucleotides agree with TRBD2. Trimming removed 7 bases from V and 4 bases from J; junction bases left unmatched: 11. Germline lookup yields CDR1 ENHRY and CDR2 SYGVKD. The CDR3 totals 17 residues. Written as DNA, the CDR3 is TGTGCCATCATCCCTCCCCGACTAGCGGGAGCATACAATGAGCAGTTCTTC. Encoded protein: CAIIPPRLAGAYNEQFF.

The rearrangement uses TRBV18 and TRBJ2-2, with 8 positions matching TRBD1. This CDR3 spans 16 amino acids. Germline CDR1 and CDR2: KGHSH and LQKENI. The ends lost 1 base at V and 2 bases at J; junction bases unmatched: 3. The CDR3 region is CASSPQTGDNTGELFF. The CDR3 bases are TGTGCCAGCTCACCACAGACAGGGGATAACACCGGGGAGCTGTTTTTT.

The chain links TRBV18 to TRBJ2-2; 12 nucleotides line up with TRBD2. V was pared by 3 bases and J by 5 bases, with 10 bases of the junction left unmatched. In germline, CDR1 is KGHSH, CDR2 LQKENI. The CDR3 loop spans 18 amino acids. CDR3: CASSPAMTSGSGTGELFF. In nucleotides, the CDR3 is TGTGCCAGCTCACCTGCGATGACTAGCGGGAGTGGGACCGGGGAGCTGTTTTTT.

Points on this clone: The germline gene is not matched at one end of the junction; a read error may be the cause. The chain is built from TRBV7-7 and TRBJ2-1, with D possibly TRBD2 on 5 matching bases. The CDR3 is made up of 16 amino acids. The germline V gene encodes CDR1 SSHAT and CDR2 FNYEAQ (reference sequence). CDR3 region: CASSFSAGFSYNEQFF. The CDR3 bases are TGTGCTAGCAGCTTTTCCGCGGGTTTCTCCTACAATGAGCAGTTCTTC.

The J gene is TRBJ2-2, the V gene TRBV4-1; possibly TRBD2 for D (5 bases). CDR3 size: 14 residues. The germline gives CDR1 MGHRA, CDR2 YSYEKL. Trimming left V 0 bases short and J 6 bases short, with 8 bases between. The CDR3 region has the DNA TGCGCCAGCAGCCAAGATACGGGGTCCGGGGAGCTGTTTTTT. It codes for CASSQDTGSGELFF.

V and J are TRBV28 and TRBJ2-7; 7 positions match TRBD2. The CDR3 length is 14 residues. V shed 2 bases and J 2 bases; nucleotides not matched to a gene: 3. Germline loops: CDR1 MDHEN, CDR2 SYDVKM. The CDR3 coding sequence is TGTGCCAGCAGTTTAGGGGGGGAACCCTACGAGCAGTACTTC. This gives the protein CASSLGGEPYEQYF.

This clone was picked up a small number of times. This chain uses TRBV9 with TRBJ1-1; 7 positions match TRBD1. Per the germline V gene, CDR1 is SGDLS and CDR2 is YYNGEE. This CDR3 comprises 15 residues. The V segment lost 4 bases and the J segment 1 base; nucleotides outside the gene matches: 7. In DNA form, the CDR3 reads TGTGCCAGCAGCTCACAGGGGTGGGGGAACACTGAAGCTTTCTTT. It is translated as CASSSQGWGNTEAFF.

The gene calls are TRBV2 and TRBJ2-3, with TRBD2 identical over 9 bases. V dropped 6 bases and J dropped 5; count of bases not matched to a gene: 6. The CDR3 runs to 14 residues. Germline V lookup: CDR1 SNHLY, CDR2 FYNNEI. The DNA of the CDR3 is TGTGCCAGCAGGCGGGAGGGTGAAATAGATACGCAGTATTTT. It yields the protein CASRREGEIDTQYF.